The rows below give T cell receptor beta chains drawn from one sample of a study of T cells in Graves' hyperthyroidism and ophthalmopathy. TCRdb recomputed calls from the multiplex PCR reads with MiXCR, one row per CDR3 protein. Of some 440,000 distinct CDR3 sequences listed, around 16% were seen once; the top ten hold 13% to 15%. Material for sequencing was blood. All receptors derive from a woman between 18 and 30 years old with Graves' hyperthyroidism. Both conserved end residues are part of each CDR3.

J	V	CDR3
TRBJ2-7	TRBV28	CASSLVAGPSYEQYF
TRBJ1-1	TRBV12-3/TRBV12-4	CASSLAGGTEAFF
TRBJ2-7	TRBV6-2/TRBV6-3	CASSESGGPTYEQYF
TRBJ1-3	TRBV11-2	CASSLTSSGNTIYF
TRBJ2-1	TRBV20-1	CSGGGWNEQFF
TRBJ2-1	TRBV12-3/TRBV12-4	CASSFAGGVREQFF
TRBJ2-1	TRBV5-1	CASSPASGGLGSYNEQFF
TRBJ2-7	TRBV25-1	CASSDGTGEQYF
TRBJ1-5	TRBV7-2	CGSSFLPEGTHNQPQHF
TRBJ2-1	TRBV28	CASSFEGGPWEQFF
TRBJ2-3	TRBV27	CASGGGDTQYF
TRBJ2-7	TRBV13	CASSPPGQRISYEQYF
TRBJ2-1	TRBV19	CASSPTGGGNEQFF
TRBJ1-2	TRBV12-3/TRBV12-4	CASSLGGGRLSGYTF
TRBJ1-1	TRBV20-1	CSAKGSVDTEAFF
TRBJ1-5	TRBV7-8	CASSPQRQGALNQPQHF
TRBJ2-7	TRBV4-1	CASGQAGDKGMPNEQYF
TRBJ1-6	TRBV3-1	CASSQGVFSPLHF
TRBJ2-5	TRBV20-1	CSARKGLAGAQETQYF
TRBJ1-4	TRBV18	CASRGQLNEKLFF
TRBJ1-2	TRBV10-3	CATSEGGRMEGYTF
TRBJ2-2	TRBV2	CASSGFPGLAGARNTGELFF
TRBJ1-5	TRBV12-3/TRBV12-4	CASSFAGPGNQPQHF
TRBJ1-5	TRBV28	CASSPHRGQSNQPQHF
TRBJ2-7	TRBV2	CASSGDRGYEQYF
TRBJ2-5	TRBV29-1	CSVFTSETQYF
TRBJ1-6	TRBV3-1	CASSPGTANSPLHF
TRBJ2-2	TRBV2	CASGTPTPGELFF
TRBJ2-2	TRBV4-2	CASSQVRGGTNTGELFF
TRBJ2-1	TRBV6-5	CASSYLAASYNEQFF
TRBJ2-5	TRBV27	CASSSFLAGVGETQYF
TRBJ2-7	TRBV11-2	CASSLTRQVYEQYF
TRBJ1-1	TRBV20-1	CSAEGPYEAFF
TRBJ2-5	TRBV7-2	CASSLASGRLETQYF
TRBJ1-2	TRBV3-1	CASSQERQGAPGYTF
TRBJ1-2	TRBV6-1	CASIDRGEYGYTF
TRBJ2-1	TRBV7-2	CASSLAGGQSGEQFF
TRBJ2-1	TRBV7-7	CASSLDEGAAEQFF
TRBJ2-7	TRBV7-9	CASSSEDRGLYEQYF
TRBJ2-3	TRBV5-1	CASSKLAATDTQYF
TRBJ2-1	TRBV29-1	CSVAGGSYNEQFF
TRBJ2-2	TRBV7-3	CASSTKGAMTNTGELFF
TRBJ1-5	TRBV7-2	CASSFAGGGQPQHF
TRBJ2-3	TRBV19	CASSVSGSSSDTQYF
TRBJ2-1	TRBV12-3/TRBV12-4	CASSTLKTRRASQFF
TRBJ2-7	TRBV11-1	CASSSIVGYEQYF
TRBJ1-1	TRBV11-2	CASSGVGPSLMNTEAFF
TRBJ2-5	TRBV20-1	CSARDLTGIQETQYF
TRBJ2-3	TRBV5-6	CASRRSPVVTDTQYF
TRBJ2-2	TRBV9	CASSVAATGALIGELFF